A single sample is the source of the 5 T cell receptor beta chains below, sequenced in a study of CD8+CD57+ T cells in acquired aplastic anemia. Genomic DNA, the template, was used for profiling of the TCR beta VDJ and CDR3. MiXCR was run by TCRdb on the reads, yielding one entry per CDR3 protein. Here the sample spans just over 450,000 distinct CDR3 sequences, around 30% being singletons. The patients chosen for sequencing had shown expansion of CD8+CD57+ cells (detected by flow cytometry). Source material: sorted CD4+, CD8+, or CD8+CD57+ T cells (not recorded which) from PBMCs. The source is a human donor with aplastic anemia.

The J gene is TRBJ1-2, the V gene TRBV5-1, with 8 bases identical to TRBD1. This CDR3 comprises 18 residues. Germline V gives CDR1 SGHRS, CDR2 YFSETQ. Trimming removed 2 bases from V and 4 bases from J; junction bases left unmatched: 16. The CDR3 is CASSFSGPQDRASYGYTF. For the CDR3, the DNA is TGCGCCAGCAGCTTTTCCGGTCCTCAGGACAGGGCAAGCTATGGCTACACCTTC.

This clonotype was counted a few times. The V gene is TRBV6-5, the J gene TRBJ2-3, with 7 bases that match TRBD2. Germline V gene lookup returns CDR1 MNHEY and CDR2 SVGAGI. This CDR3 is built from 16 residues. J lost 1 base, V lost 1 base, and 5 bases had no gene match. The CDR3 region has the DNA TGTGCCAGCAGTTACTTTCCTAGCGGAGGCACAGATACGCAGTATTTT. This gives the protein CASSYFPSGGTDTQYF.

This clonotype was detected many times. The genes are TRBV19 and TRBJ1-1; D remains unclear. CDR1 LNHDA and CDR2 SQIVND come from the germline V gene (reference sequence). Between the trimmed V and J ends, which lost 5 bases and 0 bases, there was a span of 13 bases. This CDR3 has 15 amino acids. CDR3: CASSSLGSLNTEAFF. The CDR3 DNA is TGTGCCAGTAGTTCCCTGGGGAGCCTGAACACTGAAGCTTTCTTT. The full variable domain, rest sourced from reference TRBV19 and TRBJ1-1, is DGGITQSPKYLFRKEGQNVTLSCEQNLNHDAMYWYRQDPGQGLRLIYYSQIVNDFQKGDIAEGYSVSREKKESFPLTVTSAQKNPTAFYLCASSSLGSLNTEAFFGQGTRLTVV.

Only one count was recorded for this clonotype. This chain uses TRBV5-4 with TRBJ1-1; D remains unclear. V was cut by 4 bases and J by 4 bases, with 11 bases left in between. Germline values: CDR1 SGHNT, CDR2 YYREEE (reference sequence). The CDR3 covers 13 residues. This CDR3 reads CASSPPRTTEAFF. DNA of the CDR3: TGTGCCAGCAGCCCTCCCCGTACCACTGAAGCTTTCTTT.

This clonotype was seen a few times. The CDR3 bases are TGCGCCAGCAGTCCCGGTGGGTCGTCCTCCAGCCGCTCTGGAAACACCATATATTTT. Protein product: CASSPGGSSSSRSGNTIYF. This rearrangement joins TRBV5-1 to TRBJ1-3; D remains ambiguous. This CDR3 has 19 residues. Germline CDR1 and CDR2: SGHRS and YFSETQ. V was clipped by 5 bases and J by 0 bases, with 24 bases between them.